Listed here are 27 T cell receptor beta chains from one sample, sequenced in a study of OX40 agonist ivuxolimab in advanced cancers. Produced via immunoSEQ multiplex PCR; TCRdb's table is partial and in-frame only. Of around 58,000 clones listed, approximately 90% are singletons. The input for sequencing was CD4+ or CD8+ T cells sorted from blood, taken in a trial of the OX40 agonist ivuxolimab. Receptors were obtained from an adult with an advanced solid tumor such as melanoma, head and neck, liver or kidney cancer.

The J gene is TRBJ2-3, the V gene TRBV6-5; D possibly corresponds to TRBD1 (6 bases). Germline V gene data show CDR1 as MNHEY and CDR2 as SVGAGI. The V gene lost 0 bases and the J gene lost 4 bases, with 11 bases spanning the gap. CDR3 length equals 15 residues. The CDR3 protein is CASSYSGGGSDTQYF. CDR3 nucleotide sequence: TGTGCCAGCAGTTACTCTGGGGGCGGGTCAGATACGCAGTATTTT.

The V and J genes are TRBV7-9 and TRBJ2-7; D not certain. Germline V gene sequence: CDR1 SEHNR, CDR2 FQNEAQ (reference sequence). V was clipped by 1 base and J by 5 bases, with 9 bases between them. The CDR3 extends over 13 amino acids. The DNA of the CDR3 is TGTGCCAGCAGCTTAGAGGGTACCCACGAGCAGTACTTC. Translation gives CASSLEGTHEQYF.

V gene TRBV9 combines with J gene TRBJ2-4, with a possible D match to TRBD2 (6 bases). V was shortened by 4 bases and J by 5 bases, with 10 bases between the two germline ends. The germline V gene encodes CDR1 SGDLS and CDR2 YYNGEE. CDR3 length equals 13 residues. The CDR3 reads CASSIGGENIQYF. The CDR3 DNA reads TGTGCCAGCAGCATCGGGGGAGAAAACATTCAGTACTTC.

The chain has TRBV5-1 and TRBJ1-1, with a weak D call TRBD1 (5 bases). V lost 0 bases, J lost 6 bases, and 12 bases lay in between. The CDR3 is made up of 14 amino acids. Germline CDR1 reads SGHRS; CDR2 reads YFSETQ. The CDR3 DNA follows: TGCGCCAGCAGCTTGGCCCCGTGGGGGTCTGAAGCTTTCTTT. It codes for CASSLAPWGSEAFF.

The chain links TRBV7-8 to TRBJ1-6; the match to TRBD1 covers 9 bases. The J segment lost 12 bases and the V segment lost 5 bases, leaving 8 bases of the junction unmatched. Germline lookup yields CDR1 SGHVS and CDR2 FQNEAQ. The CDR3 has 14 residues. Written as DNA, the CDR3 is TGTGCCAGCAGCGGGACAGGGAAGATAATACCCCTCCACTTT. Translation: CASSGTGKIIPLHF.

V gene TRBV5-1 combines with J gene TRBJ2-7; D gene uncertain. This CDR3 spans 15 amino acids. V gave up 0 bases and J gave up 0 bases, with 10 bases separating them. Looked up from germline, CDR1 is SGHRS and CDR2 is YFSETQ. CDR3 nucleotides: TGCGCCAGCAGCTTGGGACCAGATAGCTCCTACGAGCAGTACTTC. It is translated as CASSLGPDSSYEQYF.

The table lists this clone with a count of one. The chain links TRBV28 to TRBJ2-1; 8 nucleotides align to TRBD1. The CDR3 is made up of 15 amino acids. V lost 9 bases and J lost 5; bases outside the gene matches: 12. From germline, CDR1 is MDHEN and CDR2 SYDVKM. CDR3 in DNA: TGTGCCAGTGAACAGGGGGGAAGTGGGAACAATGAGCAGTTCTTC. Its translation: CASEQGGSGNNEQFF.

V and J are TRBV6-6 and TRBJ2-1, with D possibly called TRBD1 or TRBD2 (5 bases each). Per the germline V gene, CDR1 is MNHNY and CDR2 is SVGAGI (reference sequence). Trimming removed 7 bases from V and 6 bases from J, with 19 bases in between. The CDR3 runs to 15 residues. The CDR3 spells CASTIGARSVNEQFF. Written as DNA, the CDR3 is TGTGCCAGCACTATCGGGGCCCGTTCGGTCAATGAGCAGTTCTTC.

This rearrangement joins TRBV19 to TRBJ1-1; D ambiguous. Trimming left V 6 bases short and J 0 bases short, with 14 bases between. Germline CDR1 is LNHDA and CDR2 is SQIVND (reference sequence). The CDR3 consists of 15 residues. DNA of the CDR3: TGTGCCAGTAGACAAGCGTTGAGATTGAACACTGAAGCTTTCTTT. Translating it yields CASRQALRLNTEAFF.

J is TRBJ1-3 and V is TRBV7-9; maybe TRBD1 (6 bases). This CDR3 comprises 14 residues. Trimming took 5 bases from V and 6 from J, leaving 14 bases between them. The germline CDR1 and CDR2 sequences are SEHNR and FQNEAQ (reference sequence). The CDR3 DNA reads TGTGCCAGCAGCCCGTCGAGGGGGTTAAACACCATATATTTT. Translated: CASSPSRGLNTIYF.

The gene calls are TRBV19 and TRBJ2-7; the D gene is possibly TRBD2 (7 bases). The ends were cut back, 3 bases at V and 0 bases at J, with 12 bases in the middle. This CDR3 has 15 amino acids. Per the germline V gene, CDR1 is LNHDA and CDR2 is SQIVND (reference sequence). DNA of the CDR3: TGTGCCAGTAGTATGCGGGGGCCGAGCTCCTACGAGCAGTACTTC. Its translation is CASSMRGPSSYEQYF.

The chain joins TRBV19 to TRBJ1-5, with D perhaps TRBD1 (5 bases). Germline V gene lookup returns CDR1 LNHDA and CDR2 SQIVND (reference sequence). The ends were cut back, 1 base at V and 0 bases at J, with 7 bases in the middle. This CDR3 has 15 residues. The CDR3, as DNA: TGTGCCAGTAGTATAGGACAGTATAGCAATCAGCCCCAGCATTTT. Amino acid sequence: CASSIGQYSNQPQHF.

V and J are TRBV10-3 and TRBJ1-1, with no clear D. The CDR3 has 14 residues. Germline CDR1 ENHRY, CDR2 SYGVKD. The germline V and J ends were trimmed by 3 bases and 3 bases, with 11 bases remaining between them. In DNA, the CDR3 is TGTGCCATCAGTGACTTAGCAATTCACACTGAAGCTTTCTTT. Its translation is CAISDLAIHTEAFF.

This chain joins TRBV7-9 and TRBJ2-3; D is undetermined. V gave up 1 base and J gave up 1 base, with 12 bases separating them. Germline assignment: CDR1 SEHNR and CDR2 FQNEAQ (reference sequence). This CDR3 is 16 amino acids long. CDR3 in amino acids: CASSLGLGVGTDTQYF. The DNA for the CDR3 is TGTGCCAGCAGCTTAGGCCTAGGCGTAGGCACAGATACGCAGTATTTT.

This clone was detected only once. The chain combines TRBV7-8 with TRBJ2-1; 7 bases line up with TRBD2. Germline V CDR1 and CDR2: SGHVS, FQNEAQ. Trimming removed 2 bases from V and 3 bases from J; junction bases left unmatched: 4. The CDR3 sequence is 15 residues long. The chain's CDR3 is CASSLSGTIYNEQFF. The CDR3 bases are TGTGCCAGCAGCTTAAGCGGGACGATCTACAATGAGCAGTTCTTC.

The chain carries TRBV30 and TRBJ2-3; no reliable D call. CDR1 and CDR2 (germline): GTSNPN, SVGIG (reference sequence). Deletions cut 4 bases from V and 1 base from J, with 18 bases between. The CDR3 totals 16 residues. The CDR3 loop reads CAWKGKGRSRTDTQYF. The CDR3 DNA is TGTGCCTGGAAGGGTAAGGGAAGGTCCCGCACAGATACGCAGTATTTT.

The chain combines TRBV27 with TRBJ2-3; TRBD2 matches at 7 bases. CDR1 and CDR2 (germline): MNHEY, SMNVEV (reference sequence). The CDR3 length is 15 residues. V lost 3 bases, J lost 3 bases, and 6 bases stayed unmatched. The CDR3 nucleotides are TGTGCCAGCAGTTTTCGGGTAGCGGGTACAGATACGCAGTATTTT. Its protein is CASSFRVAGTDTQYF.

The chain recombines TRBV5-1 with TRBJ2-3, with 10 positions matching TRBD1. CDR3 length: 16 amino acids. Germline V gene sequence: CDR1 SGHRS, CDR2 YFSETQ. J lost 3 bases, V lost 4 bases, and 8 bases had no gene match. CDR3 coding DNA: TGCGCCAGCAGCCCTGGGGACAGGGGAGGGACAGATACGCAGTATTTT. Its translation: CASSPGDRGGTDTQYF.

The V and J genes are TRBV5-8 and TRBJ1-2; possibly TRBD1 for D (5 bases). Trimming cost V 6 bases and J 2 bases, with 14 bases left between them. CDR3 size: 14 residues. The germline V gene has CDR1 SGHTS and CDR2 YDEGEE. CDR3 DNA: TGTGCCAGCAACCCGGGACGGCTCAACTATGGCTACACCTTC. This encodes CASNPGRLNYGYTF.

The genes are TRBV6-5 and TRBJ2-1, with 7 bases lining up with TRBD1. Germline-derived CDR1 and CDR2 are MNHEY and SVGAGI. CDR3 length equals 15 residues. After removal of 6 bases from V and 0 bases from J, the junction contained 5 bases not matched to a gene. The CDR3 reads CASSPDRSSYNEQFF. The CDR3 bases are TGTGCCAGCAGCCCGGACAGGAGCTCCTACAATGAGCAGTTCTTC.

CDR3 loop: CASKSPAKGDSHYNEQFF. DNA for the CDR3: TGTGCCAGCAAGAGTCCCGCGAAAGGGGACAGCCACTACAATGAGCAGTTCTTC. The chain recombines TRBV6-8 with TRBJ2-1, with 7 nucleotides matching TRBD1. Germline values: CDR1 MNHGY, CDR2 SAAAGT. The CDR3 length is 18 residues. Losses at the gene ends were 7 bases for V and 3 bases for J; bases not matched to a gene: 18.

The chain uses TRBV11-1 and TRBJ1-1; D not certain. The germline V gene has CDR1 SGHAT and CDR2 FQDESV (reference sequence). V gave up 5 bases and J gave up 6 bases, with 16 bases separating them. The CDR3 is 14 amino acids. Written as DNA, the CDR3 is TGTGCCAGCAGCAAACAAGGCCGAGATGCTGAAGCTTTCTTT. Translated: CASSKQGRDAEAFF.

V and J are TRBV9 and TRBJ1-2; D not resolved. The CDR3 consists of 13 residues. CDR1 SGDLS and CDR2 YYNGEE come from the germline V gene. The ends were cut back, 4 bases at V and 6 bases at J, with 13 bases in the middle. The CDR3 sequence is CASSPTDDHGYTF. Written as DNA, the CDR3 is TGTGCCAGCAGCCCCACCGATGACCATGGCTACACCTTC.

As DNA, the CDR3 is TGTGCCAGTAGACCCCCAGGGACAGTAGATGGCTACACCTTC. Encoded protein: CASRPPGTVDGYTF. J is TRBJ1-2 and V is TRBV19; 7 nucleotides agree with TRBD1. Germline V gene data show CDR1 as LNHDA and CDR2 as SQIVND (reference sequence). The length of the CDR3 is 14 residues. The junction had 10 bases not matched to a gene; V was cut back by 6 bases and J by 6 bases. Together with reference TRBV19 and TRBJ1-2, the CDR3 gives the full variable domain: DGGITQSPKYLFRKEGQNVTLSCEQNLNHDAMYWYRQDPGQGLRLIYYSQIVNDFQKGDIAEGYSVSREKKESFPLTVTSAQKNPTAFYLCASRPPGTVDGYTFGSGTRLTVV.

This chain uses TRBV4-1 with TRBJ2-7; D tentatively reads TRBD1 or TRBD2 (6 bases each). Deletions cut 1 base from V and 1 base from J, with 11 bases between. This CDR3 spans 15 amino acids. The germline gives CDR1 MGHRA, CDR2 YSYEKL. CDR3: CASSQGGAVSYEQYF. CDR3 in DNA: TGCGCCAGCAGCCAAGGGGGGGCAGTATCCTACGAGCAGTACTTC.

There are a few counts of this clone. The rearrangement joins TRBV30 to TRBJ1-5; D is possibly TRBD1 (5 bases). This CDR3 region has 13 residues. Trimming removed 1 base at V and 6 bases at J, with 10 bases between. Germline CDR1 GTSNPN, CDR2 SVGIG (reference sequence). CDR3 sequence reads: CAWSGGAGQPQHF. The CDR3 DNA is TGTGCCTGGAGTGGCGGGGCTGGTCAGCCCCAGCATTTT.

V usage is TRBV13 and J usage is TRBJ2-2, with a possible D match to TRBD1 (5 bases). Germline V gives CDR1 PRHDT, CDR2 FYEKMQ (reference sequence). This CDR3 is 16 amino acids long. V lost 5 bases and J lost 4, with 17 bases in between. The CDR3 DNA reads TGTGCCAGCAGCCCCTGGGTAGGGGCGAGCACCGGGGAGCTGTTTTTT. It is translated as CASSPWVGASTGELFF.